The 5 T cell receptor beta chains below come from one sample, sequenced in a study of Graves' ophthalmopathy and Graves' hyperthyroidism listed by TCRdb under 2018. Instrument used: Illumina HiSeq 2000. TCR beta CDR3 regions were amplified from RNA transcripts for repertoire sequencing. A first-round RT-PCR used HTBI primers with the Qiagen OneStep RT-PCR kit, followed by a second-round multiplex PCR, size selection and purification. TCRdb reworked the public reads: Q25 trimming with fastp, MiXCR clone assembly, productive beta chains retained. Records with the same CDR3 protein are collapsed into one entry carrying the most frequent genes and DNA. This sample comprises 450,000 to 600,000 distinct CDR3 sequences, under 45% of them detected only once. Around 4.6% of the sample belongs to the ten largest clones. The sample taken for sequencing was peripheral blood or thyroid tissue (not recorded which). The receptors were sampled from an adult man with Graves' hyperthyroidism.

This clonotype was detected many times. The chain recombines TRBV6-1 with TRBJ1-2; D unresolved. Germline V gives CDR1 MNHNS, CDR2 SASEGT. There are 15 residues in the CDR3. V was pared by 9 bases and J by 4 bases, with 21 bases between. CDR3 sequence: CASLFGPSGIYGYTF. CDR3 in DNA: TGTGCCAGTTTATTTGGTCCTTCAGGAATCTATGGCTACACCTTC.

This clonotype was counted only a few times. This chain joins TRBV7-8 and TRBJ1-1; 8 positions match TRBD1. The germline CDR1 and CDR2 sequences are SGHVS and FQNEAQ. This CDR3 is 13 amino acids long. The junction had 8 bases not matched to a gene; V was cut back by 6 bases and J by 8 bases. This chain's CDR3 is CASSLPGQGEAFF. The CDR3 nucleotides are TGTGCCAGCAGTCTCCCCGGACAGGGCGAAGCTTTCTTT.

The chain recombines TRBV29-1 with TRBJ2-7, with unresolved D. There are 13 residues in the CDR3. Trimming took 5 bases from V and 0 from J, leaving 11 bases between them. In germline, CDR1 is SQVTM, CDR2 ANQGSEA. The CDR3 loop reads CSVRAQSSYEQYF. CDR3 DNA sequence: TGCAGCGTTCGAGCCCAGAGCTCCTACGAGCAGTACTTC.

Points on this clonotype: A much larger clone sits a single nucleotide away, making a read error possible. The chain combines TRBV5-8 with TRBJ2-7, with TRBD1 identical over 9 bases. The CDR3 consists of 14 residues. CDR1 and CDR2 (germline): SGHTS, YDEGEE. V dropped 3 bases and J dropped 2; count of bases not matched to a gene: 3. CDR3 sequence (DNA): TGTGCCAGCAGCTCGGACAGGGGTGCCTACGAGCAGTACTTC. Protein product: CASSSDRGAYEQYF.

The V and J genes are TRBV2 and TRBJ1-2, with D perhaps TRBD1 (6 bases). Germline CDR1 reads SNHLY; CDR2 reads FYNNEI. V lost 1 base to trimming and J lost 0 bases, with 12 bases between them. This CDR3 region has 16 residues. DNA for the CDR3: TGTGCCAGCAGTGAAGGTTGGACAGACACTAACTATGGCTACACCTTC. Translating gives CASSEGWTDTNYGYTF.